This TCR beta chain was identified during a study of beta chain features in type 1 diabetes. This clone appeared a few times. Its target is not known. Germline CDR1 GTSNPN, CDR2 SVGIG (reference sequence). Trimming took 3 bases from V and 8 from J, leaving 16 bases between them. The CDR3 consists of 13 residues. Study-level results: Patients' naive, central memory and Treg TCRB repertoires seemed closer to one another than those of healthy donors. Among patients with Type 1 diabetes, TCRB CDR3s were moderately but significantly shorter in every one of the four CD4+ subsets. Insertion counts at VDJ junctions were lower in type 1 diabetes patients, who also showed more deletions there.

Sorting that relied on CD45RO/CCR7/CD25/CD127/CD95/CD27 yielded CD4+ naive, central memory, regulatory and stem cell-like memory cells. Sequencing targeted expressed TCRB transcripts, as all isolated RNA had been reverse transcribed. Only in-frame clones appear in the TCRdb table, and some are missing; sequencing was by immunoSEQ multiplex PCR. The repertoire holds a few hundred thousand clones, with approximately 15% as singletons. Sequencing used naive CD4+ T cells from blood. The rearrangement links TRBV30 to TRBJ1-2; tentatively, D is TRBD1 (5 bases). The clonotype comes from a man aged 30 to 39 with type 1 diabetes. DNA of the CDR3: TGTGCCTGGAGCTGGAGGGAGGGGAAGGGCTACACCTTC. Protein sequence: CAWSWREGKGYTF.